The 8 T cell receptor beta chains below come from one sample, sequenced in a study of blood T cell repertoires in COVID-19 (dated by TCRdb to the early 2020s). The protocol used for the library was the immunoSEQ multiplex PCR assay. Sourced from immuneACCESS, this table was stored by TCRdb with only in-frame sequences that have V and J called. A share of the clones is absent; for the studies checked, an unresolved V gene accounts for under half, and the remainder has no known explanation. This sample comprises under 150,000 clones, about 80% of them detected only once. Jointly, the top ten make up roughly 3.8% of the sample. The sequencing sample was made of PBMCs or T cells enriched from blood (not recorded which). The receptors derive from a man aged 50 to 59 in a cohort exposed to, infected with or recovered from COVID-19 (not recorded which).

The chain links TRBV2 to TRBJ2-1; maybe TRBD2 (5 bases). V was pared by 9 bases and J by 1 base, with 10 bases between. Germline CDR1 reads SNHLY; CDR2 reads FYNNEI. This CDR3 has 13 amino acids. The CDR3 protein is CARQEGSYNEQFF. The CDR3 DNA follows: TGTGCCAGGCAAGAGGGATCCTACAATGAGCAGTTCTTC.

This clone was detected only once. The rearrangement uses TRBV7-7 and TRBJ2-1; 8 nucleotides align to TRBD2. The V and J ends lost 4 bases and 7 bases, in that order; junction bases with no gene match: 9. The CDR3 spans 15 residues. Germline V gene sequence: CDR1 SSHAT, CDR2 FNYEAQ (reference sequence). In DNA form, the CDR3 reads TGTGCCAGCAGCTCAGGCCGGACTAGCTTAAATGAGCAGTTCTTC. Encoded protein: CASSSGRTSLNEQFF.

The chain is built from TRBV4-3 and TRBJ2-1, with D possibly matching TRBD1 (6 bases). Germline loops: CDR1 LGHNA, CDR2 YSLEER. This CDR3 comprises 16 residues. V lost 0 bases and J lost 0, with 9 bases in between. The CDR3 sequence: CASSQDGTSSYNEQFF. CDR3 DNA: TGCGCCAGCAGCCAAGATGGGACAAGCTCCTACAATGAGCAGTTCTTC.

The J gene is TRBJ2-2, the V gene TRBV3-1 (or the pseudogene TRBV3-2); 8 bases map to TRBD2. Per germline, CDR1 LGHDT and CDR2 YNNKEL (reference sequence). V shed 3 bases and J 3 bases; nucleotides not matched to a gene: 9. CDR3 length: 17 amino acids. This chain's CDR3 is CASSHTGTRFHTGELFF. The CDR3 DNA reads TGTGCCAGCAGCCATACCGGGACTAGGTTTCACACCGGGGAGCTGTTTTTT.

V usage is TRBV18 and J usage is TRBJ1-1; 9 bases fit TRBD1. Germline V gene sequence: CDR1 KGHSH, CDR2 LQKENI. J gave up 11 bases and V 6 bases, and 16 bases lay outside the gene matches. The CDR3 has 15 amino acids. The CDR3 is CASSPDRTGDVEAFF. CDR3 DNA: TGTGCCAGCTCCCCCGATAGGACAGGGGATGTAGAGGCTTTCTTT.

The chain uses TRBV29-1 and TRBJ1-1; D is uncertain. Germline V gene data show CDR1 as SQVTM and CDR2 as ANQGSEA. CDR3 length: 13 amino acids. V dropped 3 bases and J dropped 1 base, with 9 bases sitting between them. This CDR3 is CSVEASGNTEAFF. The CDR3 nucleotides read TGCAGCGTTGAGGCCTCGGGGAACACTGAAGCTTTCTTT.

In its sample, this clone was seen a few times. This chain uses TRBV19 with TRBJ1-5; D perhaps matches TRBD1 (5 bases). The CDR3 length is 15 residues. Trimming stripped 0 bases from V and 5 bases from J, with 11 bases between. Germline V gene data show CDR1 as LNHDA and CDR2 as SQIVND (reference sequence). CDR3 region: CASSIDRAIYQPQHF. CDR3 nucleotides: TGTGCCAGTAGTATAGACAGGGCTATTTATCAGCCCCAGCATTTT. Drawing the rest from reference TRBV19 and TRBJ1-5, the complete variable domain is DGGITQSPKYLFRKEGQNVTLSCEQNLNHDAMYWYRQDPGQGLRLIYYSQIVNDFQKGDIAEGYSVSREKKESFPLTVTSAQKNPTAFYLCASSIDRAIYQPQHFGDGTRLSIL.

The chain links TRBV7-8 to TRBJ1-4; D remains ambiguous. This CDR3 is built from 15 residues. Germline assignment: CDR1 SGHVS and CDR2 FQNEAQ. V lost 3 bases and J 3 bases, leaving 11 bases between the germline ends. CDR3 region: CASSFLGWANEKLFF. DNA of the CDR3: TGTGCCAGCAGCTTTCTGGGCTGGGCTAATGAAAAACTGTTTTTT.